This entry lists 18 T cell receptor beta chains sequenced from one sample in a study of blood T cell repertoires in COVID-19 (dated by TCRdb to the early 2020s). The library relied on the immunoSEQ multiplex PCR assay. Sourced from immuneACCESS, this table was stored by TCRdb with only in-frame sequences that have V and J called. A share of the clones is absent; for the studies checked, an unresolved V gene accounts for under half, and the remainder has no known explanation. The sample table contains 50,000 to 60,000 clones; only one count was recorded for 85% of them. The ten largest clonotypes hold approximately 11% of the sample. The source material was peripheral blood. The receptors here all came from a human donor in a cohort sampled during active COVID-19.

The chain is built from TRBV3-1 (or the pseudogene TRBV3-2) and TRBJ2-6; D perhaps matches TRBD1 (5 bases). The CDR3 has 14 residues. Trimming took off 4 bases at V and 4 bases at J, with 8 bases between the two ends. CDR1 LGHDT and CDR2 YNNKEL come from the germline V gene (reference sequence). The CDR3 reads CASSRQTGANVLTF. CDR3 nucleotides: TGTGCCAGCAGCCGACAGACGGGGGCCAACGTCCTGACTTTC.

This chain uses TRBV2 with TRBJ2-5; 8 bases fit TRBD1. The CDR3 has 14 amino acids. Germline trimming cut 10 bases from V and 4 bases from J; bases unmatched to any gene: 11. From germline, CDR1 is SNHLY and CDR2 FYNNEI. CDR3 nucleotides: TGTGCCACAACCGGACAGGGCCTACCAGAGACCCAGTACTTC. Residues: CATTGQGLPETQYF.

This chain connects TRBV28 to TRBJ1-5; no clear D gene. The CDR3 spans 15 residues. V was clipped by 5 bases and J by 6 bases, with 17 bases between them. CDR1 and CDR2 from the germline V gene are MDHEN and SYDVKM. CDR3 DNA sequence: TGTGCCAGCAGTCCACAAACAGATGTGAGTCAGCCCCAGCATTTT. Protein: CASSPQTDVSQPQHF.

The DNA for the CDR3 is TGTGCCAGCAGCCTGGGGCGGGTAAGCTCCTACGAGCAGTACTTC. Translated, it gives CASSLGRVSSYEQYF. The chain recombines TRBV5-6 with TRBJ2-7; either TRBD1 or TRBD2 may supply D (5 bases each). V shed 4 bases and J shed 0 bases, with 14 bases lying between them. Looked up from germline, CDR1 is SGHDT and CDR2 is YYEEEE. The CDR3 loop spans 15 amino acids.

The J gene is TRBJ2-1, the V gene TRBV11-3; possible D gene TRBD2, 6 bases. With 3 bases removed from V and 7 bases from J, the gap between germline ends came to 13 bases. The germline gives CDR1 SGHNT, CDR2 YENEEA. The CDR3 is 14 residues long. The CDR3 bases are TGTGCCAGCAGCTTGAAGCTTGGGGGGAATGAGCAGTTCTTC. It translates to CASSLKLGGNEQFF.

This clone occurred a few times. The chain recombines TRBV3-1 (or the pseudogene TRBV3-2) with TRBJ1-3; possible D gene TRBD1, 6 bases. Trimming removed 6 bases at V and 6 bases at J, with 12 bases between. CDR1 is LGHDT, CDR2 YNNKEL, per germline (reference sequence). This CDR3 is built from 13 residues. CDR3 nucleotides: TGTGCCAGCAGTAGGGGGTCAGAAAACACCATATATTTT. It codes for CASSRGSENTIYF.

V and J are TRBV6-2 or TRBV6-3 and TRBJ1-5; D unresolved. The CDR3 has 12 residues. Germline V gives CDR1 MNHEY, CDR2 SVGEGT. The V and J ends lost 5 bases and 7 bases respectively, with 9 bases between them. CDR3 nucleotides: TGTGCCAGCAGTCGAGTGTGGCAGCCCCAGCATTTT. Translated, it gives CASSRVWQPQHF.

The genes are TRBV27 and TRBJ2-7; D is perhaps TRBD1 (5 bases). The V and J ends lost 4 bases and 2 bases respectively, with 18 bases between them. The germline gives CDR1 MNHEY, CDR2 SMNVEV (reference sequence). The CDR3 consists of 16 residues. CDR3 sequence (DNA): TGTGCCAGCAGTTATGCGTTTAGGGGTGCCGCCTACGAGCAGTACTTC. This codes for CASSYAFRGAAYEQYF.

The chain employs TRBV9 and TRBJ2-2; TRBD2 is a possible D gene (5 bases). Trimming took off 0 bases at V and 2 bases at J, with 14 bases between the two ends. The CDR3 runs to 17 residues. CDR1 is SGDLS and CDR2 is YYNGEE in the germline V gene. CDR3 in amino acids: CASSVEAAAKNTGELFF. In nucleotides, the CDR3 is TGTGCCAGCAGCGTAGAAGCGGCAGCGAAAAACACCGGGGAGCTGTTTTTT.

The chain carries TRBV3-1 (or the pseudogene TRBV3-2) and TRBJ2-7; no definite D call. The germline V and J ends were trimmed by 3 bases and 3 bases, with 6 bases remaining between them. Germline lookup yields CDR1 LGHDT and CDR2 YNNKEL (reference sequence). CDR3 length equals 12 residues. This CDR3 is CASSHTVYEQYF. The CDR3 coding sequence is TGTGCCAGCAGCCATACGGTCTACGAGCAGTACTTC.

The chain combines TRBV7-3 with TRBJ2-3; tentatively, D is TRBD2 (7 bases). The germline V gene encodes CDR1 SGHTA and CDR2 FQGTGA. Trimming took 0 bases from V and 5 from J, leaving 15 bases between them. The CDR3 spans 16 residues. The DNA for the CDR3 is TGTGCCAGCAGCTTAACGTTGGGGGGGCAGATAGATACGCAGTATTTT. Its protein product is CASSLTLGGQIDTQYF.

For the CDR3, the DNA is TGTGCCAGCAGCCCCGCGGGGGGGCGCGGTAATTCACCCCTCCACTTT. Translated, it gives CASSPAGGRGNSPLHF. The chain links TRBV7-8 to TRBJ1-6; TRBD1 might be the D (6 bases). Germline CDR1 is SGHVS and CDR2 is FQNEAQ. V was pared by 5 bases and J by 6 bases, with 17 bases between. This CDR3 has 16 residues.

The sample holds one count of this clone. The CDR3 region is CASSLDQGAEAFF. The DNA for the CDR3 is TGTGCCAGCAGCTTAGACCAAGGGGCTGAAGCTTTCTTT. The chain has TRBV7-2 and TRBJ1-1, with a tentative D call TRBD1 (5 bases). Germline V gene sequence: CDR1 SGHTA, CDR2 FQGNSA. V was shortened by 1 base and J by 6 bases, with 9 bases between the two germline ends. This CDR3 has 13 amino acids.

This clone turned up a few times. The rearrangement joins TRBV27 to TRBJ2-2, with D possibly TRBD1 on 6 matching bases. The length of the CDR3 is 16 residues. The ends were cut back, 4 bases at V and 9 bases at J, with 21 bases in the middle. CDR1 is MNHEY, CDR2 SMNVEV, per germline (reference sequence). Here the CDR3 reads CASSYETLGQIRELFF. The CDR3 DNA reads as TGTGCCAGCAGTTACGAAACTCTAGGACAGATCAGGGAGCTGTTTTTT.

The chain carries TRBV18 and TRBJ2-2; 11 bases fit TRBD2. CDR3 length: 15 amino acids. V was pared by 5 bases and J by 4 bases, with 3 bases of the junction left unmatched. CDR1 is KGHSH, CDR2 LQKENI, per germline. For the CDR3, the DNA is TGTGCCAGCTCAGCCGGGACTAGCGGCACCGGGGAGCTGTTTTTT. This sequence encodes CASSAGTSGTGELFF. The whole variable domain, filled in from reference TRBV18 and TRBJ2-2, reads NAGVMQNPRHLVRRRGQEARLRCSPMKGHSHVYWYRQLPEEGLKFMVYLQKENIIDESGMPKERFSAEFPKEGPSILRIQQVVRGDSAAYFCASSAGTSGTGELFFGEGSRLTVL.

This chain links TRBV12-3 or TRBV12-4 with TRBJ2-1; D remains unclear. V was pared by 6 bases and J by 6 bases, with 9 bases between. The CDR3 consists of 12 residues. In DNA, the CDR3 is TGTGCCAGCAGGACACACATCAATGAGCAGTTCTTC. This encodes CASRTHINEQFF.

The CDR3 loop reads CASSLLRDTEANSPLHF. The CDR3 DNA reads TGTGCCAGCAGTTTATTAAGGGACACCGAAGCGAATTCACCCCTCCACTTT. This chain uses TRBV28 with TRBJ1-6; perhaps TRBD1 as D (6 bases). V gave up 1 base and J gave up 7 bases, with 17 bases separating them. Germline CDR1 MDHEN, CDR2 SYDVKM. The CDR3 is 17 amino acids.

This clone was seen once. The V gene is TRBV28, the J gene TRBJ1-2; D may be TRBD1 (5 bases). V was cut by 3 bases and J by 5 bases, with 7 bases left in between. The germline V gene has CDR1 MDHEN and CDR2 SYDVKM. CDR3 length: 12 amino acids. CDR3 residues: CASSFRGYGYTF. Written as DNA, the CDR3 is TGTGCCAGCAGTTTCCGGGGGTATGGCTACACCTTC.